These 11 T cell receptor beta chains originate from one sample sequenced in a study of blood T cells in healthy people across ages. Through a sample-barcoded 5' primer and a J-beta primer mix, a second PCR was run for roughly 6 to 12 cycles. TCRdb used MiXCR to reprocess the 5' RACE reads, holding one entry per CDR3 protein. The data show roughly 860,000 distinct CDR3 sequences, 62% seen once. Sequenced: blood. The source of these receptors is a man under 40 in good health.

The rearrangement links TRBV9 to TRBJ2-7; a possible D gene is TRBD2 (6 bases). This CDR3 comprises 14 residues. Trimming pared 3 bases from V and 2 bases from J, leaving 12 bases between. Germline V gene data show CDR1 as SGDLS and CDR2 as YYNGEE. Here the CDR3 reads CASSAGTSAYEQYF. The CDR3 DNA reads TGTGCCAGCAGCGCCGGGACTTCCGCCTACGAGCAGTACTTC.

The table lists this clonotype with a few counts. J is TRBJ2-7 and V is TRBV29-1, with 10 bases lining up with TRBD1. The germline V gene has CDR1 SQVTM and CDR2 ANQGSEA. CDR3 size: 13 residues. Unmatched junction bases numbered 6, after V lost 7 bases and J lost 3 bases. CDR3 in amino acids: CSAAGQGNYEQYF. Written as DNA, the CDR3 is TGCAGCGCCGCGGGACAGGGGAACTACGAGCAGTACTTC.

This clonotype has more than one count but fewer than ten. V and J are TRBV18 and TRBJ2-3; D is unclear. V dropped 3 bases and J dropped 2 bases, with 9 bases sitting between them. The CDR3 covers 14 residues. Germline V gives CDR1 KGHSH, CDR2 LQKENI. CDR3 in amino acids: CASSPELPTDTQYF. CDR3 coding DNA: TGTGCCAGCTCACCGGAGCTTCCCACAGATACGCAGTATTTT.

The chain joins TRBV10-3 to TRBJ1-2; D is unclear. The CDR3 runs to 16 residues. V was trimmed by 4 bases and J by 3 bases, leaving 18 bases between them. The germline V gene has CDR1 ENHRY and CDR2 SYGVKD. This chain's CDR3 is CAISGGRRQRDYGYTF. Here the CDR3 DNA reads TGTGCCATCAGTGGGGGTCGAAGGCAAAGGGACTATGGCTACACCTTC.

This clonotype was detected only a few times. For the CDR3, the DNA is TGTGCCAGCAGTTTTGGACGGTCAGCTAACTATGGCTACACCTTC. Amino acid sequence: CASSFGRSANYGYTF. The chain combines TRBV27 with TRBJ1-2; D unclear. The V gene lost 3 bases and the J gene lost 0 bases, with 11 bases spanning the gap. The length of the CDR3 is 15 residues. Germline lookup yields CDR1 MNHEY and CDR2 SMNVEV (reference sequence).

V and J are TRBV28 and TRBJ2-7, with TRBD2 matching over 13 bases. Germline V gene sequence: CDR1 MDHEN, CDR2 SYDVKM. CDR3 length: 16 residues. J was trimmed by 4 bases and V by 5 bases; bases with no gene match: 8. The CDR3 spells CASSQTSGRAWYEQYF. The CDR3 DNA reads as TGTGCCAGCAGTCAAACTAGCGGGAGGGCTTGGTACGAGCAGTACTTC. The variable domain in full, completed from reference TRBV28 and TRBJ2-7, reads DVKVTQSSRYLVKRTGEKVFLECVQDMDHENMFWYRQDPGLGLRLIYFSYDVKMKEKGDIPEGYSVSREKKERFSLILESASTNQTSMYLCASSQTSGRAWYEQYFGPGTRLTVT.

Here the CDR3 reads CASSTTRARGDTQYF. CDR3 nucleotide sequence: TGTGCCAGCAGCACTACCCGAGCGCGTGGCGATACGCAGTATTTT. This rearrangement joins TRBV4-2 to TRBJ2-3; D ambiguous. CDR1 and CDR2 (germline): LGHNA, YNFKEQ. The V gene lost 5 bases and the J gene lost 6 bases, with 18 bases spanning the gap. The CDR3 is 15 amino acids.

The sample holds many counts of this clonotype. The CDR3 protein is CASSPNTDTQYF. CDR3 nucleotides: TGTGCCAGCAGCCCCAACACAGATACGCAGTATTTT. The J gene is TRBJ2-3, the V gene TRBV7-2; D gene unclear. Looked up from germline, CDR1 is SGHTA and CDR2 is FQGNSA. Trimming took 5 bases from V and 2 from J, leaving 5 bases between them. The CDR3 spans 12 residues.

The chain joins TRBV27 to TRBJ2-1; D perhaps matches TRBD2 (7 bases). There are 14 residues in the CDR3. CDR1 and CDR2 (germline): MNHEY, SMNVEV (reference sequence). Trimming took 2 bases from V and 13 from J, leaving 18 bases between them. The CDR3 coding sequence is TGTGCCAGCAGTTTAACGGGGGGCTTCCGGGACCAGTTCTTC. Amino acids: CASSLTGGFRDQFF.

A few counts support this clonotype. V gene TRBV20-1 combines with J gene TRBJ2-1; TRBD1 agrees at 8 bases. The V gene's germline CDR1 is DFQATT and CDR2 SNEGSKA (reference sequence). This CDR3 is built from 14 residues. Trimming removed 4 bases from V and 7 bases from J; junction bases left unmatched: 9. In nucleotides, the CDR3 is TGCAGTGCTACGACAGGGGCAATGGGGAATGAGCAGTTCTTC. This codes for CSATTGAMGNEQFF.

V and J are TRBV6-6 and TRBJ1-4; 12 nucleotides align to TRBD1. The CDR3 contains 16 residues. V gave up 2 bases and J gave up 7 bases; unmatched junction bases: 5. Germline CDR1 reads MNHNY; CDR2 reads SVGAGI (reference sequence). In nucleotides, the CDR3 is TGTGCCAGCAGTTACGGGACAGGGGGCGAGAGTGAAAAACTGTTTTTT. Its translation: CASSYGTGGESEKLFF.